These T cell receptor beta chains were read from a single sample in a study of blood T cell repertoires in COVID-19. The repertoire was sequenced with immunoSEQ multiplex PCR; TCRdb's copy has only in-frame clones and lacks some. This sample has 250,000 or so clones, with 65% to 90% found just once. The source material was peripheral blood. These receptors all come from a man younger than 45 with active or convalescent COVID-19. Both conserved end residues are part of each CDR3. A D gene is named only where the DNA matches it firmly. Only part of the rows carry a size: once, few, many, or a class if the clone is expanded.

TRBV5-8	NA	TRBD1	TRBJ2-7	TGTGCCAGCAGCCCCGGGACAGTCTCCTACGAGCAGTACTTC	CASSPGTVSYEQYF
TRBV11-2	NA	TRBD2	TRBJ2-1	TGTGCCAGCAGCTTAGGCGGGGGTCCCGGCTACAATGAGCAGTTCTTC	CASSLGGGPGYNEQFF
TRBV5-1	NA	NA	TRBJ1-4	TGCGCCAGCAGCTTGGAGGGACACCTTGGGATTGAAAAACTGTTTTTT	CASSLEGHLGIEKLFF
TRBV7-8	NA	NA	TRBJ2-3	TGTGCCAGCAGCCCGACAGATACGCAGTATTTT	CASSPTDTQYF
TRBV6-4	few	TRBD2	TRBJ2-5	TGTGCCAGCAGTGACTCGAGGGGACTAGCGGGGGGCCGGGAGGAGACCCAGTACTTC	CASSDSRGLAGGREETQYF
TRBV4-2	NA	TRBD2	TRBJ2-3	TGTGCCAGCAGCCATGTTAGCGGGGGGAGTACTAGCACAGATACGCAGTATTTT	CASSHVSGGSTSTDTQYF
TRBV6-5	once	NA	TRBJ1-4	TGTGCCAGCAGTTACTCGCAGTCTAATGAAAAACTGTTTTTT	CASSYSQSNEKLFF
TRBV4-1	NA	NA	TRBJ2-7	TGCGCCAGCAGCCAAGATCCCACCCTTGCGGGCTACGAGCAGTACTTC	CASSQDPTLAGYEQYF
TRBV9	NA	NA	TRBJ2-3	TGTGCCAGCAGCTCCCTCGGGGTAGGTACGCAGTATTTT	CASSSLGVGTQYF
TRBV6-5	NA	TRBD2	TRBJ2-7	TGTGCCACTAGGCCGGGACTAGCATACGAGCAGTACTTC	CATRPGLAYEQYF
TRBV29-1	once	TRBD2	TRBJ2-5	TGCAGCGCAGGACTAGCTGGGGAGACCCAGTACTTC	CSAGLAGETQYF
TRBV15	NA	TRBD1	TRBJ1-6	TGTGCCACCAGCAGAGGACAGGGCGTTTCACCCCTCCACTTT	CATSRGQGVSPLHF
TRBV9	NA	NA	TRBJ2-7	TGTGCCAGCAGCGAGCGAGGCGGGGAGATCTACGAGCAGTACTTC	CASSERGGEIYEQYF
TRBV2	NA	TRBD1	TRBJ1-2	TGTGCCAGCAACCGGGACAGGGGGGATGGCTACACCTTC	CASNRDRGDGYTF
TRBV19	NA	TRBD1	TRBJ1-1	TGTGCCAGTCCGGCCGGGACAGGGGGCTTAAGGAAGACTGAAGCTTTCTTT	CASPAGTGGLRKTEAFF
TRBV19	NA	TRBD1	TRBJ2-5	TGTGCCAGTAGTGTTGACAGGGGGCGGACTCAAGAGACCCAGTACTTC	CASSVDRGRTQETQYF
TRBV12-3/TRBV12-4	NA	NA	TRBJ1-5	TGTGCCAGCACTTTCGGCAATCAGCCCCAGCATTTT	CASTFGNQPQHF
TRBV12-3/TRBV12-4	NA	NA	TRBJ2-3	TGTGCCAGCAGTTTTAGCGAGGGTACGCAGTATTTT	CASSFSEGTQYF
TRBV12-3/TRBV12-4	NA	TRBD1	TRBJ2-3	TGTGCCAGCAGAGGGACAGACCCAGATACGCAGTATTTT	CASRGTDPDTQYF
TRBV5-1	NA	NA	TRBJ1-1	TGCGCCAGCACAATCCCCGGGGAGGGCACTGAAGCTTTCTTT	CASTIPGEGTEAFF